These 21 T cell receptor beta chains were sequenced from one sample in a study of blood T cells in healthy people across ages. It was with a sample-barcoded 5' primer and a J-beta primer mix that a second PCR of roughly 6 to 12 cycles was run. MiXCR, applied by TCRdb to the 5' RACE reads, yields one record per CDR3 protein. The data contain roughly 2 million distinct CDR3 sequences, roughly 52% of them seen just once; the ten biggest clones take up around 2.1%. Sequencing was performed on blood. The receptors shown here come from a woman between 35 and 50 years old in good health.

This chain connects TRBV20-1 to TRBJ2-7; tentatively, D is TRBD2 (6 bases). V lost 3 bases and J lost 5, with 17 bases in between. CDR3 length: 14 residues. Germline V gene data show CDR1 as DFQATT and CDR2 as SNEGSKA (reference sequence). Written as DNA, the CDR3 is TGCAGTGCTAGTTCCCCGGGACTCTTGCACGAGCAGTACTTC. Translation gives CSASSPGLLHEQYF.

This rearrangement joins TRBV15 to TRBJ2-5; 7 positions agree with TRBD1. The CDR3 sequence is 14 residues long. V trimming: 5 bases; J trimming: 1 base; junction bases outside the gene matches: 4. Germline CDR1 and CDR2: LNHNV and YYDKDF (reference sequence). CDR3 amino acids: CATSLQGFQETQYF. CDR3 DNA: TGTGCCACCAGCTTACAGGGGTTCCAAGAGACCCAGTACTTC.

This sequence joins TRBV20-1 and TRBJ1-5; D is unresolved. Trimming left V 3 bases short and J 3 bases short, with 12 bases between. Germline CDR1 and CDR2: DFQATT and SNEGSKA (reference sequence). The CDR3 spans 14 residues. The CDR3 protein is CSASSQANNQPQHF. CDR3 coding DNA: TGCAGTGCTAGCTCCCAGGCCAACAATCAGCCCCAGCATTTT.

Written as DNA, the CDR3 is TGTGCCAGCAGCGAGGGACAGGGCAGGCGTAACTATGGCTACACCTTC. It is translated as CASSEGQGRRNYGYTF. The V and J genes are TRBV12-3 or TRBV12-4 and TRBJ1-2, with 9 bases fitting TRBD1. V trimming: 6 bases; J trimming: 1 base; junction bases outside the gene matches: 9. This CDR3 spans 16 amino acids.

The count of this clonotype is one. The CDR3 here is CASSSFNTGGRGRGYTF. The CDR3 bases are TGTGCCAGCAGTTCATTCAATACAGGGGGCCGGGGCAGGGGCTACACCTTC. The chain combines TRBV28 with TRBJ1-2; 9 bases match TRBD1. The V gene's germline CDR1 is MDHEN and CDR2 SYDVKM. After removal of 4 bases from V and 8 bases from J, the junction contained 17 bases not matched to a gene. CDR3 length equals 17 residues.

The chain joins TRBV12-3 or TRBV12-4 to TRBJ1-1, with D possibly TRBD1 on 6 matching bases. The CDR3 runs 14 residues. The V gene lost 8 bases and the J gene lost 5 bases, with 18 bases spanning the gap. The DNA for the CDR3 is TGTGCCAGCCGATCACAGGGATTATCGACTGAAGCTTTCTTT. It encodes CASRSQGLSTEAFF.

The chain has TRBV7-9 and TRBJ2-3, with D possibly being TRBD2 (7 bases). Deletions cut 5 bases from V and 0 bases from J, with 15 bases between. Germline lookup yields CDR1 SEHNR and CDR2 FQNEAQ (reference sequence). This CDR3 is built from 16 residues. The CDR3, as DNA: TGTGCCAGCAGCAGACGACGGGGGGCTAGCACAGATACGCAGTATTTT. This sequence encodes CASSRRRGASTDTQYF.

This chain joins TRBV28 and TRBJ1-1; 7 bases fit TRBD1. The CDR3 contains 15 residues. The V and J ends lost 5 bases and 1 base, in that order; junction bases with no gene match: 7. The germline gives CDR1 MDHEN, CDR2 SYDVKM. CDR3 loop: CASSAPTGKNTEAFF. CDR3 nucleotides: TGTGCCAGCAGTGCCCCGACAGGGAAGAACACTGAAGCTTTCTTT.

V and J are TRBV15 and TRBJ2-7; D call uncertain. Trimming pared 0 bases from V and 7 bases from J, leaving 31 bases between. CDR3 size: 20 residues. Germline CDR1 LNHNV, CDR2 YYDKDF (reference sequence). For the CDR3, the DNA is TGTGCCACCAGCAGAGATATCAGTTTGGCGTACCGGTCCTCCTACAATGAGCAGTACTTC. This translates into CATSRDISLAYRSSYNEQYF.

This sequence joins TRBV7-8 and TRBJ2-1; D unclear. This CDR3 contains 16 residues. Per the germline V gene, CDR1 is SGHVS and CDR2 is FQNEAQ. V was clipped by 5 bases and J by 3 bases, with 17 bases between them. The CDR3 sequence: CASSPTILRFYNEQFF. For the CDR3, the DNA is TGTGCCAGCAGCCCTACGATTCTGCGGTTCTACAATGAGCAGTTCTTC.

The chain has TRBV13 and TRBJ2-4; D gene unclear. CDR3 length equals 17 residues. CDR1 is PRHDT, CDR2 FYEKMQ, per germline (reference sequence). Trimming took off 5 bases at V and 0 bases at J, with 17 bases between the two ends. The CDR3 coding sequence is TGTGCCAGCAGCCCCCGGGTCTCCTTTTTAGCCAAAAACATTCAGTACTTC. Residues: CASSPRVSFLAKNIQYF.

To note about this clonotype: At one end, the junction sequence differs from germline, possibly due to a read error. The chain carries TRBV20-1 and TRBJ1-2, with 9 bases matching TRBD1. Looked up from germline, CDR1 is DFQATT and CDR2 is SNEGSKA (reference sequence). The CDR3 loop spans 14 amino acids. CDR3: CSARGQGGNYGYTF. CDR3 nucleotides: TGCAGTGCTAGGGGACAGGGAGGAAACTACGGCTACACCTTC.

This chain links TRBV5-1 with TRBJ2-3; 9 nucleotides align to TRBD1. Losses at the gene ends were 2 bases for V and 1 base for J; bases not matched to a gene: 5. Germline V gene data show CDR1 as SGHRS and CDR2 as YFSETQ. The CDR3 runs 16 residues. In DNA, the CDR3 is TGCGCCAGCAGCTTCCCAAGGGACAGGGGCACAGATACGCAGTATTTT. Its translation: CASSFPRDRGTDTQYF.

Comment on this clonotype: A much larger clonotype is one base distant, so this may be a read error. The chain combines TRBV7-2 with TRBJ2-7; 14 nucleotides align to TRBD2. The germline gives CDR1 SGHTA, CDR2 FQGNSA. The CDR3 extends over 19 amino acids. In DNA form, the CDR3 reads TGTGCCGGCAGCTTGGGACTAGCGGGGGAAAGACGAAGCTCCTACGAGCAGTACTTC. This translates into CAGSLGLAGERRSSYEQYF.

This clonotype came up a few times. J is TRBJ2-1 and V is TRBV7-6; D not resolved. Trimming removed 2 bases from V and 3 bases from J, with 11 bases in between. CDR1 is SGHVS and CDR2 is FNYEAQ in the germline V gene. There are 15 residues in the CDR3. The CDR3 spells CASSLTPIGYNEQFF. The CDR3 DNA sequence: TGTGCCAGCAGCTTAACTCCGATCGGCTACAATGAGCAGTTCTTC.

This clonotype occurred many times. The CDR3 DNA follows: TGTGCCAGCAGCTTAGCGCCCCTACAGGGCTATGGCTACACCTTC. It codes for CASSLAPLQGYGYTF. This chain connects TRBV7-2 to TRBJ1-2; perhaps TRBD1 as D (6 bases). Germline V gene sequence: CDR1 SGHTA, CDR2 FQGNSA. This CDR3 region has 15 residues. The V end lost 0 bases, the J end lost 4 bases, and 12 bases lay between the germline ends.

Note on this clonotype: A much larger clone lies one base from this, so it may be a read error. The chain is built from TRBV2 and TRBJ1-6; D remains ambiguous. This CDR3 spans 15 amino acids. The V end was cut by 4 bases, the J end by 6 bases, with 13 bases between. Per germline, CDR1 SNHLY and CDR2 FYNNEI. The CDR3 DNA follows: TGTGCCAGCAGTGCCCGAGATCCGACTAATTCACCCCTCCACTTT. It encodes CASSARDPTNSPLHF.

Only a few counts were recorded for this clonotype. J is TRBJ1-2 and V is TRBV7-2; D may be TRBD1 (5 bases). The length of the CDR3 is 14 residues. Between the trimmed V and J ends, which lost 2 bases and 8 bases, there was a span of 15 bases. Per the germline V gene, CDR1 is SGHTA and CDR2 is FQGNSA. CDR3 bases: TGTGCCAGCAGCTTAAATTCGGGGGTCCGGGGCTACACCTTC. As protein: CASSLNSGVRGYTF.

In this sample, this clonotype turned up once. The chain is built from TRBV5-8 and TRBJ1-4, with D tentatively TRBD1 (5 bases). The V gene lost 5 bases and the J gene lost 7 bases, with 18 bases spanning the gap. Germline CDR1 reads SGHTS; CDR2 reads YDEGEE. This CDR3 contains 15 residues. CDR3 protein: CASSPPGLVTEKLFF. In DNA form, the CDR3 reads TGTGCCAGCAGTCCACCGGGACTCGTAACTGAAAAACTGTTTTTT.

This clonotype appeared a single time. The rearrangement joins TRBV20-1 to TRBJ1-6; D is unresolved. The CDR3 runs 13 residues. V shed 3 bases and J shed 7 bases, with 10 bases lying between them. Germline CDR1 and CDR2: DFQATT and SNEGSKA (reference sequence). The CDR3 here is CSASKDFNSPLHF. The CDR3 DNA is TGCAGTGCTAGTAAAGATTTCAATTCACCCCTCCACTTT.

The V gene is TRBV9, the J gene TRBJ1-4; 9 bases align to TRBD1. The CDR3 spans 15 residues. The germline V gene encodes CDR1 SGDLS and CDR2 YYNGEE. After removal of 0 bases from V and 8 bases from J, the junction contained 5 bases not matched to a gene. The CDR3 is CASSVATGGREKLFF. Written as DNA, the CDR3 is TGTGCCAGCAGCGTAGCGACAGGGGGGCGCGAAAAACTGTTTTTT.